The 16 T cell receptor beta chains listed next were all sequenced from one sample in a study of Graves' ophthalmopathy and Graves' hyperthyroidism. Beta-chain TCR CDR3 regions were amplified from RNA transcripts. HTBI primers served in a first-round RT-PCR, which a second-round multiplex PCR followed. TCRdb recomputed calls from the multiplex PCR reads with MiXCR, one row per CDR3 protein. This sample has approximately 480,000 distinct CDR3 sequences, with approximately 15% found just once. Sequenced sample: blood. Receptors were obtained from a woman under 40 with Graves' ophthalmopathy.

This clonotype has ten or more counts. The chain carries TRBV7-8 and TRBJ2-7, with D possibly being TRBD2 (6 bases). The CDR3 loop spans 13 amino acids. Germline values: CDR1 SGHVS, CDR2 FQNEAQ. Trimming shortened V by 4 bases and J by 6 bases, and 13 bases separated the two germline ends. The chain's CDR3 is CASSSRQGGEQYF. The CDR3 DNA reads TGTGCCAGCAGCTCTCGTCAGGGAGGCGAGCAGTACTTC.

Many counts were recorded for this clonotype. A much larger clone differs from this one at a single base, so this may be a read error. The CDR3 does not end in the conserved phenylalanine or tryptophan, so this is likely a read error. The chain uses TRBV27 and TRBJ1-2; D not resolved. V was pared by 2 bases and J by 7 bases, with 11 bases between. Germline CDR1 MNHEY, CDR2 SMNVEV (reference sequence). The CDR3 runs to 13 residues. Written as DNA, the CDR3 is TGTGCCAGCAGTTTAGGGGTTCACGGTGGCTACACCTCC. It codes for CASSLGVHGGYTS.

Many counts were recorded for this clonotype. The rearrangement links TRBV6-5 to TRBJ2-7, with 7 bases lining up with TRBD2. V lost 0 bases and J lost 1; bases outside the gene matches: 9. The CDR3 contains 17 residues. Per the germline V gene, CDR1 is MNHEY and CDR2 is SVGAGI. Here the CDR3 reads CASSYSGGTGSSYEQYF. The DNA of the CDR3 is TGTGCCAGCAGTTACTCGGGAGGGACGGGGTCGTCCTACGAGCAGTACTTC.

This clonotype showed up many times. V and J are TRBV13 and TRBJ2-7; 11 bases agree with TRBD2. The CDR3 has 15 residues. V was pared by 5 bases and J by 3 bases, with 6 bases of the junction left unmatched. Germline V gene lookup returns CDR1 PRHDT and CDR2 FYEKMQ (reference sequence). CDR3 protein: CASSPGLAGGYEQYF. DNA for the CDR3: TGTGCCAGCAGCCCAGGACTAGCGGGCGGCTACGAGCAGTACTTC.

At least ten counts were recorded for this clonotype. The genes are TRBV10-3 and TRBJ2-2; D is perhaps TRBD2 (6 bases). V lost 5 bases to trimming and J lost 0 bases, with 13 bases between them. CDR3 length equals 16 residues. CDR1 and CDR2 from the germline V gene are ENHRY and SYGVKD. CDR3 coding DNA: TGTGCCATCAGTTCCCGGGGGAGCCCGAACACCGGGGAGCTGTTTTTT. Its translation is CAISSRGSPNTGELFF.

On this clonotype: Lacking the conserved final phenylalanine or tryptophan, this CDR3 likely reflects a read error. V gene TRBV6-2 or TRBV6-3 combines with J gene TRBJ1-5; 7 bases line up with TRBD1. This CDR3 contains 17 residues. Unmatched junction bases numbered 12, after V lost 0 bases and J lost 7 bases. Germline V lookup: CDR1 MNHEY, CDR2 SVGEGT. The CDR3 spells CASSYSRVGAGGQPQHS. CDR3 sequence (DNA): TGTGCCAGCAGTTACTCCCGAGTAGGGGCAGGGGGACAGCCCCAGCATTCT.

This clonotype was observed many times. V usage is TRBV19 and J usage is TRBJ2-6, with a weak D call TRBD2 (6 bases). In germline, CDR1 is LNHDA, CDR2 SQIVND (reference sequence). Trimming cost V 0 bases and J 1 base, with 7 bases left between them. The CDR3 spans 16 residues. The CDR3 nucleotides are TGTGCCAGTAGTATAGAAGGAGGGTCTGGGGCCAACGTCCTGACTTTC. It encodes CASSIEGGSGANVLTF. Using reference TRBV19 and TRBJ2-6 for the parts outside the CDR3, the full variable domain is DGGITQSPKYLFRKEGQNVTLSCEQNLNHDAMYWYRQDPGQGLRLIYYSQIVNDFQKGDIAEGYSVSREKKESFPLTVTSAQKNPTAFYLCASSIEGGSGANVLTFGAGSRLTVL.

This clonotype was picked up many times. The V call is TRBV24-1, the J call TRBJ2-5, with TRBD1 as a possible D gene (6 bases). This CDR3 has 16 amino acids. Trimming took off 10 bases at V and 7 bases at J, with 27 bases between the two ends. Germline V gene lookup returns CDR1 KGHDR and CDR2 SFDVKD. CDR3 nucleotide sequence: TGTGCCACAGAAATAACAGGGACCACCGGGCTTCGGACCCAGTACTTC. It codes for CATEITGTTGLRTQYF.

This clonotype was observed at least ten times. The V call is TRBV6-5, the J call TRBJ2-7; D is uncertain. This CDR3 is built from 16 residues. Germline V CDR1 and CDR2: MNHEY, SVGAGI. The V and J ends lost 4 bases and 0 bases respectively, with 16 bases between them. The chain's CDR3 is CASSSRSIRYSYEQYF. CDR3 bases: TGTGCCAGCAGTTCCCGGTCCATACGTTACTCCTACGAGCAGTACTTC.

In this sample, this clonotype turned up many times. The chain carries TRBV28 and TRBJ1-2; a possible D gene is TRBD1 (5 bases). Trimming took off 2 bases at V and 8 bases at J, with 15 bases between the two ends. Germline loops: CDR1 MDHEN, CDR2 SYDVKM. CDR3 size: 14 residues. The CDR3 reads CASSLARRDFGYTF. The CDR3 DNA sequence: TGTGCCAGCAGTTTAGCCCGCCGGGACTTCGGCTACACCTTC.

This clonotype was detected many times. V usage is TRBV20-1 and J usage is TRBJ1-6, with 9 bases fitting TRBD1. This CDR3 spans 15 amino acids. Trimming cost V 3 bases and J 6 bases; bases outside gene matches: 6. Germline V lookup: CDR1 DFQATT, CDR2 SNEGSKA (reference sequence). DNA for the CDR3: TGCAGTGCTAGGAACAGGGGGCGCGGTAATTCACCCCTCCACTTT. Residues: CSARNRGRGNSPLHF.

The sample holds many counts of this clonotype. The J gene is TRBJ2-7, the V gene TRBV20-1; 11 bases map to TRBD2. CDR1 and CDR2 from the germline V gene are DFQATT and SNEGSKA (reference sequence). This CDR3 contains 14 residues. V was clipped by 3 bases and J by 3 bases; unmatched bases: 4. CDR3 in DNA: TGCAGTGCTAGTGGTAGCGGGGGGGGCTACGAGCAGTACTTC. It encodes CSASGSGGGYEQYF.

This clonotype showed up just a few times. The V gene is TRBV28, the J gene TRBJ2-6, with 10 positions matching TRBD1. This CDR3 contains 17 residues. Germline lookup yields CDR1 MDHEN and CDR2 SYDVKM. After removal of 6 bases from V and 2 bases from J, the junction contained 7 bases not matched to a gene. CDR3 coding DNA: TGTGCCAGCAGCCCGGGGGACAGGGGAACTGGGGCCAACGTCCTGACTTTC. Translation: CASSPGDRGTGANVLTF.

This clonotype appeared many times. CDR3: CASSGLDAYNSPLHF. For the CDR3, the DNA is TGCGCCAGCAGCGGGTTGGACGCATATAATTCACCCCTCCACTTT. This chain connects TRBV5-1 to TRBJ1-6; D ambiguous. This CDR3 region has 15 residues. Germline CDR1 and CDR2: SGHRS and YFSETQ. V was shortened by 4 bases and J by 4 bases, with 12 bases between the two germline ends.

This clonotype was seen more than once but under ten times. This sequence joins TRBV5-1 and TRBJ2-5; D could derive from TRBD1 or TRBD2 (5 bases each). The germline CDR1 and CDR2 sequences are SGHRS and YFSETQ. The length of the CDR3 is 15 residues. Trimming took 5 bases from V and 1 from J, leaving 15 bases between them. The CDR3 coding sequence is TGCGCCAGCAGGAGTGAAGCAGGGACCCAAGAGACCCAGTACTTC. Amino acid sequence: CASRSEAGTQETQYF.

This clonotype was counted ten times or more. The genes are TRBV7-8 and TRBJ2-5; D is uncertain. Germline CDR1 is SGHVS and CDR2 is FQNEAQ. This CDR3 region has 14 residues. Trimming stripped 4 bases from V and 2 bases from J, with 11 bases between. Here the CDR3 reads CASSSVLLQETQYF. Here the CDR3 DNA reads TGTGCCAGCAGCTCGGTCTTGCTTCAAGAGACCCAGTACTTC.